The 13 T cell receptor beta chains presented below share a single source sample, sequenced in a study of blood T cell repertoires in COVID-19. The repertoire was sequenced with immunoSEQ multiplex PCR; TCRdb's copy has only in-frame clones and lacks some. The repertoire holds roughly 430,000 clones, with roughly 90% as singletons. Sequenced material: PBMCs or T cells enriched from blood (not recorded which). Receptors originate from a young woman who had been exposed to COVID-19.

The chain uses TRBV2 and TRBJ2-2, with D perhaps matching TRBD1 (6 bases). Trimming took 7 bases from V and 6 from J, leaving 12 bases between them. Germline CDR1 reads SNHLY; CDR2 reads FYNNEI. The CDR3 extends over 13 amino acids. The CDR3 spells CASNTGPAGELFF. The CDR3 DNA reads TGTGCCAGCAATACAGGGCCAGCCGGGGAGCTGTTTTTT.

V is TRBV28 and J is TRBJ2-2; perhaps TRBD2 as D (7 bases). Trimming cost V 1 base and J 7 bases, with 22 bases left between them. Germline loops: CDR1 MDHEN, CDR2 SYDVKM. The CDR3 is made up of 18 amino acids. The CDR3 region is CASSLSNLVGGPDGELFF. The CDR3 DNA reads TGTGCCAGCAGTTTATCCAACTTAGTCGGGGGGCCGGACGGGGAGCTGTTTTTT.

The rearrangement uses TRBV5-6 and TRBJ2-1; 10 nucleotides match TRBD1. Unmatched junction bases numbered 5, after V lost 5 bases and J lost 6 bases. The CDR3 is 14 residues long. Germline values: CDR1 SGHDT, CDR2 YYEEEE. CDR3 sequence: CASSKRDRGNEQFF. The CDR3 DNA is TGTGCCAGCAGTAAACGGGACAGGGGCAATGAGCAGTTCTTC.

The chain has TRBV19 and TRBJ2-7; 7 nucleotides align to TRBD1. The V segment lost 5 bases and the J segment 3 bases; nucleotides outside the gene matches: 7. CDR1 and CDR2 from the germline V gene are LNHDA and SQIVND (reference sequence). This CDR3 comprises 14 residues. The CDR3 here is CASSPRDSFYEQYF. The CDR3 DNA reads as TGTGCCAGTAGTCCCCGGGACAGTTTCTACGAGCAGTACTTC.

The CDR3 loop is CASSTSVYGYTF. The CDR3 nucleotides are TGTGCCAGCAGTACCTCGGTCTATGGCTACACCTTC. The chain combines TRBV6-2 or TRBV6-3 with TRBJ1-2, with no clear D. Per the germline V gene, CDR1 is MNHEY and CDR2 is SVGEGT. Trimming removed 5 bases at V and 4 bases at J, with 8 bases between. This CDR3 is 12 amino acids long.

This clone was seen a handful of times. The chain joins TRBV7-8 to TRBJ1-1; D gene ambiguous. From germline, CDR1 is SGHVS and CDR2 FQNEAQ. Trimming shortened V by 3 bases and J by 3 bases, and 17 bases separated the two germline ends. The CDR3 contains 16 residues. CDR3 sequence (DNA): TGTGCCAGCAGCTTGTTCGACGGACTGAGTGACACTGAAGCTTTCTTT. It specifies CASSLFDGLSDTEAFF.

About this clone itself: Other DNA sequences of this sample code for an identical CDR3. The J gene is TRBJ2-3, the V gene TRBV7-2; 7 positions agree with TRBD2. In germline, CDR1 is SGHTA, CDR2 FQGNSA. With 4 bases clipped from V and 0 bases from J, the junction kept 4 bases outside the gene matches. The CDR3 contains 15 residues. The CDR3, as DNA: TGTGCCAGCAGCTCGAGCGGGACTAGCACAGATACGCAGTATTTT. Translated, it gives CASSSSGTSTDTQYF.

V is TRBV6-5 and J is TRBJ2-5; possibly TRBD2 for D (6 bases). Trimming cost V 10 bases and J 4 bases, with 13 bases left between them. The CDR3 consists of 12 residues. Germline V gene lookup returns CDR1 MNHEY and CDR2 SVGAGI. The CDR3 reads CATARRGETQYF. Written as DNA, the CDR3 is TGTGCCACGGCCCGGAGGGGAGAGACCCAGTACTTC.

J is TRBJ1-6 and V is TRBV5-1; TRBD1 matches at 7 bases. Unmatched junction bases numbered 8, after V lost 2 bases and J lost 6 bases. Germline assignment: CDR1 SGHRS and CDR2 YFSETQ. This CDR3 has 16 residues. The CDR3 DNA reads as TGCGCCAGCAGCTTTGGTCTAGGGGGCACTAATTCACCCCTCCACTTT. Translated: CASSFGLGGTNSPLHF.

The chain links TRBV27 to TRBJ2-1; TRBD2 agrees at 13 bases. CDR1 and CDR2 (germline): MNHEY, SMNVEV (reference sequence). Trimming took 5 bases from V and 8 from J; bases not matched to a gene: 3. The CDR3 totals 14 residues. The CDR3 reads CASSVTSGGYEQFF. In DNA form, the CDR3 reads TGTGCCAGCAGTGTGACTAGCGGGGGGTATGAGCAGTTCTTC.

J is TRBJ2-2 and V is TRBV15, with 8 bases that match TRBD2. Per germline, CDR1 LNHNV and CDR2 YYDKDF (reference sequence). The J segment lost 6 bases and the V segment lost 3 bases, leaving 9 bases of the junction unmatched. The CDR3 runs to 16 residues. CDR3 sequence (DNA): TGTGCCACCAGCAGGGGACGGGAGGGCCTATCCGGGGAGCTGTTTTTT. Translating it yields CATSRGREGLSGELFF.

The rearrangement joins TRBV7-3 to TRBJ2-3; weak D call: TRBD2 (5 bases). In germline, CDR1 is SGHTA, CDR2 FQGTGA. The CDR3 totals 14 residues. Between the trimmed V and J ends, which lost 6 bases and 0 bases, there was a span of 10 bases. The CDR3 is CASSYTSSTDTQYF. The CDR3, as DNA: TGTGCCAGCAGTTATACTAGTAGCACAGATACGCAGTATTTT.

The rearrangement links TRBV3-1 (or the pseudogene TRBV3-2) to TRBJ1-2; D gene ambiguous. Germline V gene sequence: CDR1 LGHDT, CDR2 YNNKEL (reference sequence). Trimming left V 1 base short and J 2 bases short, with 5 bases between. The CDR3 loop spans 13 amino acids. CDR3 residues: CASSQGQNYGYTF. The CDR3 DNA follows: TGTGCCAGCAGCCAAGGGCAGAACTATGGCTACACCTTC.